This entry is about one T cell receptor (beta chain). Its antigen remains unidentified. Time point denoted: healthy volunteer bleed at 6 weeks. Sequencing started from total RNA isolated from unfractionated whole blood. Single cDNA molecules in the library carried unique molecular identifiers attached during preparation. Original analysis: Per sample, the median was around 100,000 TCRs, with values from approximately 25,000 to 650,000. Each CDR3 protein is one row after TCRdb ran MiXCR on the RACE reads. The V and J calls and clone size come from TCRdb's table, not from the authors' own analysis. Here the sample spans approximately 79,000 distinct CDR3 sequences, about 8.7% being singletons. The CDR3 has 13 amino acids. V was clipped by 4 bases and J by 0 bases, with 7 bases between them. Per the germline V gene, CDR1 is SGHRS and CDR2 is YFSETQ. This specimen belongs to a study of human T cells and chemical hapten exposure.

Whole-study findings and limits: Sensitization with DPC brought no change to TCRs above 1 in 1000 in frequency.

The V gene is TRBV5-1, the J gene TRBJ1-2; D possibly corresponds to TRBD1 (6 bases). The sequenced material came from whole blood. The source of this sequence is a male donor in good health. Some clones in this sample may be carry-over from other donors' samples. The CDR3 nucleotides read TGCGCCAGCAGCCAGGGGACTAACTATGGCTACACCTTC. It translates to CASSQGTNYGYTF.